The rows below give T cell receptor beta chains drawn from one sample of a study of cytomegalovirus exposure and HLA in healthy donors. Produced via immunoSEQ multiplex PCR; TCRdb's table is partial and in-frame only. The sample has over 110,000 clones; roughly two thirds are singletons. The sample comprised PBMCs. The receptors originated from a woman aged 40 to 50 in good health and CMV-seronegative. The CDR3 runs from the conserved cysteine through the conserved F or W. The order of the fields is D gene, V gene, J gene, clone size, CDR3 protein, CDR3 DNA. The D gene is left open where the match is weak. Only some rows state a clone size, as once, few, many or a class for expanded clones.

d_gene: TRBD2
v_gene: TRBV10-3
j_gene: TRBJ2-3
abundance: .
CDR3aa: CAIRGTSGRTDTQYF
CDR3nt: TGTGCCATCAGAGGGACTAGCGGGAGAACAGATACGCAGTATTTT

d_gene: TRBD1
v_gene: TRBV2
j_gene: TRBJ1-5
abundance: .
CDR3aa: CASNTGGQPQHF
CDR3nt: TGTGCCAGCAATACAGGGGGTCAGCCCCAGCATTTT

d_gene: .
v_gene: TRBV4-2
j_gene: TRBJ2-1
abundance: .
CDR3aa: CASSQEGLLAGDVSNPYNEQFF
CDR3nt: TGTGCCAGCAGCCAAGAGGGCCTTCTCGCAGGGGATGTATCAAACCCCTACAATGAGCAGTTCTTC

d_gene: .
v_gene: TRBV6-1
j_gene: TRBJ1-6
abundance: few
CDR3aa: CASSLPQDNSPLHF
CDR3nt: TGTGCCAGTAGCTTGCCACAGGATAATTCACCCCTCCACTTT

d_gene: .
v_gene: TRBV6-5
j_gene: TRBJ2-5
abundance: .
CDR3aa: CASSYLRSRETQYF
CDR3nt: TGTGCCAGCAGTTACCTTCGTAGCCGGGAGACCCAGTACTTC

d_gene: .
v_gene: TRBV5-1
j_gene: TRBJ1-1
abundance: few
CDR3aa: CASSAGGAEAFF
CDR3nt: TGCGCCAGCAGCGCGGGAGGCGCTGAAGCTTTCTTT

d_gene: .
v_gene: TRBV6-5
j_gene: TRBJ2-3
abundance: once
CDR3aa: CASSYRGATDTQYF
CDR3nt: TGTGCCAGCAGTTACAGGGGCGCCACAGATACGCAGTATTTT

d_gene: .
v_gene: TRBV6-5
j_gene: TRBJ2-3
abundance: .
CDR3aa: CASSYSLGADTQYF
CDR3nt: TGTGCCAGCAGTTACAGTTTGGGGGCGGATACGCAGTATTTT

d_gene: .
v_gene: TRBV10-3
j_gene: TRBJ2-2
abundance: once
CDR3aa: CAITGVTTGELFF
CDR3nt: TGTGCCATCACGGGGGTAACCACCGGGGAGCTGTTTTTT

d_gene: TRBD1
v_gene: TRBV14
j_gene: TRBJ1-2
abundance: .
CDR3aa: CASSQETGVLYGYTF
CDR3nt: TGTGCCAGCAGCCAAGAAACAGGGGTTCTATATGGCTACACCTTC

d_gene: .
v_gene: TRBV28
j_gene: TRBJ2-1
abundance: .
CDR3aa: CASSNPTGLDEQFF
CDR3nt: TGTGCCAGCAGTAACCCCACAGGTCTCGATGAGCAGTTCTTC

d_gene: .
v_gene: TRBV28
j_gene: TRBJ1-2
abundance: .
CDR3aa: CASSPTAYYGYTF
CDR3nt: TGTGCCAGCAGTCCGACAGCGTACTATGGCTACACCTTC

d_gene: .
v_gene: TRBV5-4
j_gene: TRBJ2-3
abundance: once
CDR3aa: CASSRGGGNGADTQYF
CDR3nt: TGTGCCAGCAGCCGAGGGGGGGGGAACGGCGCAGATACGCAGTATTTT

d_gene: .
v_gene: TRBV7-8
j_gene: TRBJ2-7
abundance: .
CDR3aa: CASSPVRSREQYF
CDR3nt: TGTGCCAGCAGCCCCGTGCGGTCACGAGAGCAGTACTTC

d_gene: .
v_gene: TRBV5-1
j_gene: TRBJ2-1
abundance: .
CDR3aa: CASSLAMSSYNEQFF
CDR3nt: TGCGCCAGCAGCTTGGCCATGAGCTCCTACAATGAGCAGTTCTTC

d_gene: TRBD1
v_gene: TRBV5-1
j_gene: TRBJ2-2
abundance: .
CDR3aa: CASSLMTGYTGELFF
CDR3nt: TGCGCCAGCAGCTTGATGACAGGGTACACCGGGGAGCTGTTTTTT

d_gene: .
v_gene: TRBV14
j_gene: TRBJ1-1
abundance: .
CDR3aa: CASSPNRVGNTEAFF
CDR3nt: TGTGCCAGCAGCCCTAACAGGGTGGGGAACACTGAAGCTTTCTTT

d_gene: .
v_gene: TRBV11-3
j_gene: TRBJ1-6
abundance: .
CDR3aa: CASSAGLNSPLHF
CDR3nt: TGTGCCAGCAGCGCGGGACTGAATTCACCCCTCCACTTT

d_gene: .
v_gene: TRBV9
j_gene: TRBJ1-1
abundance: .
CDR3aa: CASSVGQLDKAFF
CDR3nt: TGTGCCAGCAGCGTAGGACAGCTCGATAAAGCTTTCTTT

d_gene: TRBD2
v_gene: TRBV4-1
j_gene: TRBJ2-5
abundance: .
CDR3aa: CASSPGLALETQYF
CDR3nt: TGCGCCAGCAGCCCGGGACTAGCGTTGGAGACCCAGTACTTC

d_gene: TRBD1
v_gene: TRBV5-4
j_gene: TRBJ2-1
abundance: .
CDR3aa: CASSRDRGLSRSYNEQFF
CDR3nt: TGTGCCAGCAGCCGCGACAGGGGGCTAAGTAGGTCCTACAATGAGCAGTTCTTC

d_gene: .
v_gene: TRBV9
j_gene: TRBJ2-2
abundance: .
CDR3aa: CASQTTANTGELFF
CDR3nt: TGTGCCAGCCAAACGACAGCGAACACCGGGGAGCTGTTTTTT

d_gene: .
v_gene: TRBV27
j_gene: TRBJ2-5
abundance: .
CDR3aa: CASSSAPGRGGLETQYF
CDR3nt: TGTGCCAGCAGTTCGGCCCCCGGGCGGGGTGGTTTAGAGACCCAGTACTTC

d_gene: TRBD1
v_gene: TRBV11-2
j_gene: TRBJ1-2
abundance: .
CDR3aa: CASSSTDRENYGYTF
CDR3nt: TGTGCCAGCAGCTCAACGGACAGGGAAAACTATGGCTACACCTTC

d_gene: TRBD2
v_gene: TRBV27
j_gene: TRBJ2-3
abundance: .
CDR3aa: CASSLLLAGGDNTDTQYF
CDR3nt: TGTGCCAGCAGTTTATTACTAGCGGGGGGGGACAACACAGATACGCAGTATTTT

d_gene: .
v_gene: TRBV27
j_gene: TRBJ1-6
abundance: .
CDR3aa: CASTLGRGDNSPLHF
CDR3nt: TGTGCCAGCACTTTGGGGAGGGGGGATAATTCACCCCTCCACTTT

d_gene: .
v_gene: TRBV7-3
j_gene: TRBJ2-6
abundance: .
CDR3aa: CASSLTRGGANVLTF
CDR3nt: TGTGCCAGCAGCTTAACCCGCGGAGGGGCCAACGTCCTGACTTTC

d_gene: .
v_gene: TRBV10-3
j_gene: TRBJ1-2
abundance: .
CDR3aa: CAISGATTGQANYGYTF
CDR3nt: TGTGCCATCAGCGGGGCCACGACGGGACAAGCTAACTATGGCTACACCTTC

d_gene: .
v_gene: TRBV6-5
j_gene: TRBJ2-2
abundance: few
CDR3aa: CASRLTGFTGELFF
CDR3nt: TGTGCCAGCAGGCTTACAGGGTTCACCGGGGAGCTGTTTTTT

d_gene: TRBD1
v_gene: TRBV6-1
j_gene: TRBJ1-5
abundance: .
CDR3aa: CASSDAGQGGQPQHF
CDR3nt: TGTGCCAGCAGTGACGCGGGACAGGGGGGACAGCCCCAGCATTTT

d_gene: .
v_gene: TRBV18
j_gene: TRBJ2-3
abundance: .
CDR3aa: CASSGSVSIDTQYF
CDR3nt: TGTGCCAGCTCTGGTAGCGTATCTATAGATACGCAGTATTTT

d_gene: .
v_gene: TRBV6-1
j_gene: TRBJ1-6
abundance: once
CDR3aa: CASRRTVLSTLHF
CDR3nt: TGTGCCAGCAGGAGGACAGTACTGAGCACCCTCCACTTT

d_gene: TRBD1
v_gene: TRBV7-3
j_gene: TRBJ1-2
abundance: .
CDR3aa: CASSLGQGYGYTF
CDR3nt: TGTGCCAGCAGCCTGGGACAGGGCTATGGCTACACCTTC

d_gene: .
v_gene: TRBV14
j_gene: TRBJ1-1
abundance: .
CDR3aa: CASSHPTVNTEAFF
CDR3nt: TGTGCCAGCAGCCATCCTACAGTGAACACTGAAGCTTTCTTT

d_gene: .
v_gene: TRBV2
j_gene: TRBJ1-2
abundance: few
CDR3aa: CASSGLGGAYGYTF
CDR3nt: TGTGCCAGCAGTGGATTGGGGGGGGCCTATGGCTACACCTTC

d_gene: TRBD1
v_gene: TRBV7-9
j_gene: TRBJ2-3
abundance: .
CDR3aa: CASNIGQGTDTQYF
CDR3nt: TGTGCCAGCAACATCGGACAGGGCACAGATACGCAGTATTTT

d_gene: TRBD1
v_gene: TRBV18
j_gene: TRBJ2-5
abundance: .
CDR3aa: CASSPVFGQGVDLQETQYF
CDR3nt: TGTGCCAGCTCACCAGTTTTTGGACAGGGGGTCGACCTCCAAGAGACCCAGTACTTC

d_gene: TRBD1
v_gene: TRBV19
j_gene: TRBJ1-1
abundance: .
CDR3aa: CASSISSWGQTEAFF
CDR3nt: TGTGCCAGTAGTATTAGCTCTTGGGGACAGACAGAAGCTTTCTTT

d_gene: TRBD1
v_gene: TRBV7-3
j_gene: TRBJ2-5
abundance: .
CDR3aa: CASSPGQGETQYF
CDR3nt: TGTGCCAGCAGCCCCGGACAGGGCGAGACCCAGTACTTC

d_gene: TRBD1
v_gene: TRBV11-2
j_gene: TRBJ1-2
abundance: .
CDR3aa: CASSPRTGNVYGYTF
CDR3nt: TGTGCCAGCAGCCCAAGGACAGGGAACGTCTATGGCTACACCTTC

d_gene: .
v_gene: TRBV11-2
j_gene: TRBJ1-2
abundance: .
CDR3aa: CASSPHLGGNYGYTF
CDR3nt: TGTGCCAGCAGCCCCCACCTCGGGGGAAACTATGGCTACACCTTC

d_gene: .
v_gene: TRBV5-1
j_gene: TRBJ1-5
abundance: .
CDR3aa: CASSLDRPARRPQHF
CDR3nt: TGCGCCAGCAGCTTGGACAGGCCAGCCAGGAGGCCCCAGCATTTT

d_gene: .
v_gene: TRBV4-1
j_gene: TRBJ2-7
abundance: .
CDR3aa: CASSPTSQGGDYEQYF
CDR3nt: TGCGCCAGCAGCCCGACGAGCCAGGGGGGAGACTACGAGCAGTACTTC

d_gene: .
v_gene: TRBV11-2
j_gene: TRBJ2-7
abundance: once
CDR3aa: CASTKTYGGPSYEQYF
CDR3nt: TGTGCCAGCACCAAAACTTACGGGGGTCCATCCTACGAGCAGTACTTC